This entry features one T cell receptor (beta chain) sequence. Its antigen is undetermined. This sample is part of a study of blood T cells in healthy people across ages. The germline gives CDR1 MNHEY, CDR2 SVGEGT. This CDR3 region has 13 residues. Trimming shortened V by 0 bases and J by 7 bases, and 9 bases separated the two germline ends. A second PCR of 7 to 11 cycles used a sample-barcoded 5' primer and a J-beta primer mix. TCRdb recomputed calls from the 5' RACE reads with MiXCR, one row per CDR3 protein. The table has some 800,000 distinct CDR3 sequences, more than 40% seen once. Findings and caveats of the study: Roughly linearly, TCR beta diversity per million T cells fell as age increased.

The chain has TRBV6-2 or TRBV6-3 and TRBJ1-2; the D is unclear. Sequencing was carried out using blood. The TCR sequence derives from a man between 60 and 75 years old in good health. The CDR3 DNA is TGTGCCAGCAGTTACTCAGTTCGGGGTGGCTACACCTTC. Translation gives CASSYSVRGGYTF.